This T cell receptor (beta chain) derives from a study of cytomegalovirus exposure and HLA in healthy donors. Details on this clone: What it binds is not known.

Findings and limits, study-wide: Accurate predictions that matched the HLA-A and HLA-B alleles of most subjects were reportedly made from TCR beta sequences.

This CDR3 has 15 residues. V lost 4 bases and J 0 bases, leaving 13 bases between the germline ends. Germline V gives CDR1 MNHEY, CDR2 SVGAGI. PCR was performed using 60 Vbeta and 13 Jbeta primers. Assay: immunoSEQ multiplex PCR; the TCRdb copy retains only in-frame clones and omits some. The sample lists 150,000 to 200,000 clones, over 75% seen once, with about 1.8% in the top ten. The TCR was taken from a man younger than 30 in good health and CMV-seronegative. The chain has TRBV6-5 and TRBJ2-7; the D gene is possibly TRBD1 (5 bases). The sequenced sample was PBMCs. This CDR3 reads CASSLRGASSYEQYF. In DNA form, the CDR3 reads TGTGCCAGCAGTTTAAGGGGCGCAAGCTCCTACGAGCAGTACTTC.